A selection of T cell receptor beta chains follows, all from one sample in a study of blood T cells in healthy people across ages. Via MiXCR, TCRdb re-called the 5' RACE reads, giving one row per CDR3 protein. The profile shows about a million distinct CDR3 sequences, under 50% of them singletons. The sequenced sample was blood. The origin of the receptors is a man aged 25 to 40 in good health. Both conserved end residues are part of each CDR3. A D gene is named only where the DNA matches it firmly. Size is stated for part of the rows, as once, few or many counts, or as a class when the clone is expanded.

NA	TRBV2	NA	TRBJ2-6	CASSEARPRGQGGAGANVLTF	TGTGCCAGCAGTGAAGCGCGCCCGAGGGGCCAGGGCGGGGCCGGGGCCAACGTCCTGACTTTC
NA	TRBV4-1	NA	TRBJ1-5	CASSPTWGGQPQHF	TGCGCCAGCAGCCCCACCTGGGGGGGCCAGCCCCAGCATTTT
NA	TRBV15	TRBD2	TRBJ2-3	CATSQTAGGPDTQYF	TGTGCCACCAGCCAAACAGCGGGGGGTCCAGATACGCAGTATTTT
NA	TRBV18	NA	TRBJ1-4	CASSTGILGEKLFF	TGTGCCAGCTCCACCGGGATCCTAGGCGAAAAACTGTTTTTT
NA	TRBV5-1	TRBD1	TRBJ1-1	CARSGRQGENTEAFF	TGCGCCCGCAGCGGACGACAGGGGGAGAACACTGAAGCTTTCTTT
many	TRBV10-2	NA	TRBJ2-5	CASSRLEETQYF	TGCGCCAGCAGTAGATTGGAAGAGACCCAGTACTTC
many	TRBV7-2	NA	TRBJ2-1	CASSLERVNEQFF	TGTGCCAGCAGCTTAGAAAGGGTGAATGAGCAGTTCTTC
NA	TRBV2	TRBD1	TRBJ1-4	CASSAPPGGLEKLFF	TGTGCCAGCAGTGCTCCCCCAGGGGGACTCGAAAAACTGTTTTTT
few	TRBV7-8	NA	TRBJ2-7	CASSLQETYEQYF	TGTGCCAGCAGCTTGCAGGAGACCTACGAGCAGTACTTC
NA	TRBV28	TRBD1	TRBJ1-5	CASRSGTGDANQPQHF	TGTGCCAGCAGATCAGGGACAGGGGACGCCAATCAGCCCCAGCATTTT
NA	TRBV5-1	NA	TRBJ1-2	CASSRGTGGYTF	TGCGCCAGCAGCCGGGGGACGGGCGGCTACACCTTC
few	TRBV7-8	TRBD2	TRBJ2-3	CASSYRTSGATDTQYF	TGTGCCAGCAGCTATCGGACTAGCGGGGCGACAGATACGCAGTATTTT
many	TRBV28	NA	TRBJ1-5	CASLRDLSNQPQHF	TGTGCCAGCCTCCGGGACCTCAGCAATCAGCCCCAGCATTTT
NA	TRBV18	NA	TRBJ2-7	CASSPFSEGGWEQYF	TGTGCCAGCTCACCCTTCTCCGAAGGGGGGTGGGAGCAGTACTTC
NA	TRBV7-2	NA	TRBJ2-3	CASSALADTQYF	TGTGCCAGCAGCGCCCTAGCGGATACGCAGTATTTT
NA	TRBV2	NA	TRBJ2-7	CASESAYEQYF	TGTGCCAGCGAGTCGGCCTACGAGCAGTACTTC